The next 18 T cell receptor beta chains were all read from a single sample in a study of Graves' ophthalmopathy and Graves' hyperthyroidism. Amplifying from RNA transcripts, the study obtained TCR beta CDR3 regions. HTBI primers were employed in first-round RT-PCR, then a second-round multiplex PCR followed. TCRdb ran MiXCR on the multiplex PCR reads and lists one entry per CDR3 protein. The table shows 350,000 to 450,000 distinct CDR3 sequences, with around 16% occurring only once. Material for sequencing was peripheral blood. The receptors derive from a woman in her late teens or twenties with Graves' ophthalmopathy.

Many counts were recorded for this clonotype. V and J are TRBV4-2 and TRBJ1-3, with a weak D call TRBD1 (5 bases). Germline lookup yields CDR1 LGHNA and CDR2 YNFKEQ. The CDR3 runs to 13 residues. The V gene lost 4 bases and the J gene lost 8 bases, with 12 bases spanning the gap. The CDR3 DNA sequence: TGTGCCAGCAGCCTCTCCGGGGGAGACACCATATATTTT. As protein: CASSLSGGDTIYF.

In this sample, this clonotype turned up many times. The chain couples TRBV9 to TRBJ2-5, with TRBD2 identical over 7 bases. V lost 0 bases and J lost 5; bases outside the gene matches: 16. This CDR3 region has 18 residues. Germline CDR1 is SGDLS and CDR2 is YYNGEE. In DNA form, the CDR3 reads TGTGCCAGCAGCGTAGGATCCCCGGGGGAGGGAGCGGCTGAGACCCAGTACTTC. Translated: CASSVGSPGEGAAETQYF.

V is TRBV20-1 and J is TRBJ2-7; 11 bases are shared with TRBD1. CDR1 and CDR2 (germline): DFQATT, SNEGSKA (reference sequence). The CDR3 is made up of 13 amino acids. Unmatched junction bases numbered 6, after V lost 7 bases and J lost 4 bases. CDR3: CSVEDRGPYEQYF. The CDR3 DNA is TGCAGTGTGGAGGACAGGGGGCCGTACGAGCAGTACTTC.

In this sample, this clonotype turned up many times. This chain uses TRBV27 with TRBJ1-5; no reliable D call. The CDR3 spans 14 residues. The germline V gene encodes CDR1 MNHEY and CDR2 SMNVEV (reference sequence). Trimming stripped 3 bases from V and 0 bases from J, with 6 bases between. As DNA, the CDR3 is TGTGCCAGCAGTTTTGACACTAGCAATCAGCCCCAGCATTTT. It encodes CASSFDTSNQPQHF.

This clonotype has ten or more counts. The gene calls are TRBV12-3 or TRBV12-4 and TRBJ2-2; unclear D gene. Trimming pared 3 bases from V and 6 bases from J, leaving 2 bases between. The CDR3 runs 11 residues. In DNA form, the CDR3 reads TGTGCCAGCAGTTTCCCCGGGGAGCTGTTTTTT. Its protein is CASSFPGELFF.

This clonotype was counted many times. J is TRBJ2-7 and V is TRBV27; D might be TRBD2 (6 bases). Trimming shortened V by 0 bases and J by 0 bases, and 12 bases separated the two germline ends. CDR3 size: 16 residues. Germline values: CDR1 MNHEY, CDR2 SMNVEV (reference sequence). DNA of the CDR3: TGTGCCAGCAGTTTATCGGGGGGTGCTCCCTCCTACGAGCAGTACTTC. Amino acids: CASSLSGGAPSYEQYF.

This clonotype was recorded at least ten times. The chain couples TRBV6-2 or TRBV6-3 to TRBJ2-7, with 10 bases that match TRBD2. Germline CDR1 reads MNHEY; CDR2 reads SVGEGT. This CDR3 comprises 15 residues. The V gene end was trimmed by 6 bases and the J gene end by 2 bases; junction bases not matched to a gene: 7. The CDR3, as DNA: TGTGCCAGCAGCCCGGGACTAGCGCATCCCTACGAGCAGTACTTC. Amino acid sequence: CASSPGLAHPYEQYF.

This clonotype was observed at least ten times. The rearrangement uses TRBV7-2 and TRBJ1-6; D remains unclear. Trimming shortened V by 5 bases and J by 14 bases, and 13 bases separated the two germline ends. The CDR3 consists of 12 residues. Germline V gene lookup returns CDR1 SGHTA and CDR2 FQGNSA. The CDR3, as DNA: TGTGCCAGCAGCGAACCTTGGAGGGCCCTCCACTTT. Its translation is CASSEPWRALHF.

The chain couples TRBV12-3 or TRBV12-4 to TRBJ2-7, with 9 bases fitting TRBD2. Trimming took 3 bases from V and 6 from J; bases not matched to a gene: 3. The CDR3 is 13 residues long. The CDR3 reads CASSFSAGGEQYF. The CDR3 DNA sequence: TGTGCCAGCAGTTTTTCAGCGGGGGGCGAGCAGTACTTC.

In this sample, this clonotype turned up many times. This chain links TRBV5-1 with TRBJ2-2; D gene ambiguous. V was shortened by 7 bases and J by 6 bases, with 16 bases between the two germline ends. Germline V lookup: CDR1 SGHRS, CDR2 YFSETQ. The CDR3 extends over 14 amino acids. CDR3 coding DNA: TGCGCCAGCGAGAATCTACCTGGGGCCGGGGAGCTGTTTTTT. Its protein product is CASENLPGAGELFF.

This clonotype was detected many times. The chain is built from TRBV7-9 and TRBJ2-7; D is unclear. CDR1 is SEHNR and CDR2 is FQNEAQ in the germline V gene (reference sequence). The length of the CDR3 is 13 residues. V was pared by 4 bases and J by 4 bases, with 11 bases between. The chain's CDR3 is CASSSGRRYEQYF. The CDR3 DNA is TGTGCCAGCAGCTCGGGTAGAAGGTACGAGCAGTACTTC.

This CDR3 is CASSRSATGELFF. CDR3 in DNA: TGTGCCAGCAGCCGATCAGCCACCGGGGAGCTGTTTTTT. The genes are TRBV7-3 and TRBJ2-2; D gene ambiguous. CDR3 length: 13 amino acids. V lost 5 bases and J 4 bases, leaving 8 bases between the germline ends. CDR1 and CDR2 (germline): SGHTA, FQGTGA.

The genes are TRBV6-2 or TRBV6-3 and TRBJ2-7; 8 nucleotides align to TRBD1. V dropped 8 bases and J dropped 0; count of bases not matched to a gene: 15. In germline, CDR1 is MNHEY, CDR2 SVGEGT. This CDR3 region has 17 residues. The CDR3 protein is CASSPLSGGLNSYEQYF. CDR3 DNA: TGTGCCAGCTCACCACTTTCAGGGGGCTTAAACTCCTACGAGCAGTACTTC.

This clonotype was seen a handful of times. The chain carries TRBV5-1 and TRBJ2-5; 9 bases map to TRBD2. Looked up from germline, CDR1 is SGHRS and CDR2 is YFSETQ. The length of the CDR3 is 14 residues. With 6 bases clipped from V and 2 bases from J, the junction kept 5 bases outside the gene matches. The CDR3 reads CASNSGSLQETQYF. The DNA for the CDR3 is TGCGCCAGCAATAGCGGGAGCTTACAAGAGACCCAGTACTTC.

J is TRBJ2-2 and V is TRBV12-3 or TRBV12-4, with 8 positions matching TRBD2. The CDR3 contains 16 residues. Trimming cost V 3 bases and J 3 bases; bases outside gene matches: 6. The chain's CDR3 is CASSFDPGGDTGELFF. CDR3 nucleotide sequence: TGTGCCAGCAGTTTTGATCCGGGAGGGGACACCGGGGAGCTGTTTTTT.

V and J are TRBV28 and TRBJ2-7; D not certain. The CDR3 spans 16 residues. V lost 2 bases, J lost 2 bases, and 16 bases lay in between. Germline V gene data show CDR1 as MDHEN and CDR2 as SYDVKM. The CDR3 is CASSLLGRVTTYEQYF. The CDR3, as DNA: TGTGCCAGCAGTTTACTCGGACGGGTTACCACCTACGAGCAGTACTTC.

The rearrangement joins TRBV5-5 to TRBJ2-5; TRBD1 matches at 7 bases. From germline, CDR1 is SGHKS and CDR2 YYEKEE (reference sequence). The CDR3 consists of 15 residues. Trimming at V came to 4 bases and at J to 5 bases, leaving 11 bases not matched to a gene. CDR3 residues: CASSRYTGDGETQYF. CDR3 in DNA: TGTGCCAGCAGCCGCTACACAGGGGACGGGGAGACCCAGTACTTC.

The table lists this clonotype with many counts. The V gene is TRBV24-1, the J gene TRBJ1-5; 7 bases align to TRBD1. V was pared by 7 bases and J by 0 bases, with 8 bases of the junction left unmatched. This CDR3 is built from 16 residues. Per the germline V gene, CDR1 is KGHDR and CDR2 is SFDVKD. Here the CDR3 DNA reads TGTGCCACCAGGGCTGGTAGGACAGGTAGCAATCAGCCCCAGCATTTT. Encoded protein: CATRAGRTGSNQPQHF.